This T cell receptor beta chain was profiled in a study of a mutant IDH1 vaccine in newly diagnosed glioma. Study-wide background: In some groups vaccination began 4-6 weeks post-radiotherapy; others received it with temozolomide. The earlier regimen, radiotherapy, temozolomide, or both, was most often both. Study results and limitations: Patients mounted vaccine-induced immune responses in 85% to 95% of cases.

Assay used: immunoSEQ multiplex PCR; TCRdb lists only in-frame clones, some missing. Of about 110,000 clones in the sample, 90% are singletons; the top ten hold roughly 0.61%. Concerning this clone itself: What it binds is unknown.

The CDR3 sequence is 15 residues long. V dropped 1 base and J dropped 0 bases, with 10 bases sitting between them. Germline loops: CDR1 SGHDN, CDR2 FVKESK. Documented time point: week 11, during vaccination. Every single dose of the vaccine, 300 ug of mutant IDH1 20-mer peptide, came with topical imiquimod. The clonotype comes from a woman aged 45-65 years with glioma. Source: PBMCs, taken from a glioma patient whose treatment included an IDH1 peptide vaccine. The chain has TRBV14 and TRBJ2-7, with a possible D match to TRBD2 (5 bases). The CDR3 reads CASSQGAGFSYEQYF. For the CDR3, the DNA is TGTGCCAGCAGCCAAGGGGCGGGCTTCTCCTACGAGCAGTACTTC.